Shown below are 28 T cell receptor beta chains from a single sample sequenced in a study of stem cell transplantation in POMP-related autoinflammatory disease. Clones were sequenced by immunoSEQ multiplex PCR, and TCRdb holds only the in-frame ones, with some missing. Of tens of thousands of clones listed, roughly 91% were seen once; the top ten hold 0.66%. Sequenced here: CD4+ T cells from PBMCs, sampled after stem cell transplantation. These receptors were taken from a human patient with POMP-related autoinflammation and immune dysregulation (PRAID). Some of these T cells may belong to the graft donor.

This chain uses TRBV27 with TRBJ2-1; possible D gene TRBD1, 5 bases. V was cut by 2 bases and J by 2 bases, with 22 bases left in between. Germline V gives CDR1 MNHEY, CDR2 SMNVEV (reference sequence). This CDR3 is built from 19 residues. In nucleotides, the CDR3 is TGTGCCAGCAGTTTAGTTGGATTGAGTCAGGGAAGTCCCTACAATGAGCAGTTCTTC. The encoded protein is CASSLVGLSQGSPYNEQFF.

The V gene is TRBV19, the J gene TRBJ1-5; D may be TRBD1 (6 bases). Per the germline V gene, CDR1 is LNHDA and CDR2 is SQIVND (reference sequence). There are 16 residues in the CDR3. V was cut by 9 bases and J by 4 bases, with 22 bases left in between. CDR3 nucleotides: TGTGCCAGCAGCTACTTAAGGGGGGATAGGAATCAGCCCCAGCATTTT. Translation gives CASSYLRGDRNQPQHF.

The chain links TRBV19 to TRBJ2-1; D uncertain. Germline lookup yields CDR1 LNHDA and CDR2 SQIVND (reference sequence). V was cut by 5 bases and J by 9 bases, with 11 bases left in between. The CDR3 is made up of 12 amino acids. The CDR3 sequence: CASSGPAFEQFF. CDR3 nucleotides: TGTGCCAGTAGTGGACCCGCCTTTGAGCAGTTCTTC. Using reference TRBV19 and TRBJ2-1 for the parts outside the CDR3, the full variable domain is DGGITQSPKYLFRKEGQNVTLSCEQNLNHDAMYWYRQDPGQGLRLIYYSQIVNDFQKGDIAEGYSVSREKKESFPLTVTSAQKNPTAFYLCASSGPAFEQFFGPGTRLTVL.

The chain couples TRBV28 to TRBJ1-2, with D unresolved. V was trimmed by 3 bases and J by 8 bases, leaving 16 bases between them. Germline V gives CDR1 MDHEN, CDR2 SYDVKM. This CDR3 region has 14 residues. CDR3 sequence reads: CASSLNSLPTGYTF. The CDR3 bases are TGTGCCAGCAGTTTGAACAGTCTTCCCACGGGCTACACCTTC.

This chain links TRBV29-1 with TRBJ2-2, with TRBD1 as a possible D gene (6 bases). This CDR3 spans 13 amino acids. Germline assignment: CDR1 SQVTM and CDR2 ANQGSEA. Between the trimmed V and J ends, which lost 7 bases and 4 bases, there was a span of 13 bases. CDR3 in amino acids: CSARQEITGELFF. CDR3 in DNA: TGCAGCGCCAGACAGGAGATCACCGGGGAGCTGTTTTTT.

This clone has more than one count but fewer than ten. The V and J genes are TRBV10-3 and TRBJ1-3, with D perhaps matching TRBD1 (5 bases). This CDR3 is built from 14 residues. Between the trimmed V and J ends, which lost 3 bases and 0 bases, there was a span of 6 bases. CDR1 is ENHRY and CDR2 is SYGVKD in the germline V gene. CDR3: CAISDDSSGNTIYF. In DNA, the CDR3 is TGTGCCATCAGTGACGACAGCTCTGGAAACACCATATATTTT.

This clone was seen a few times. The CDR3 protein is CAISEETGTNEKLFF. CDR3 in DNA: TGTGCCATCAGTGAGGAGACAGGCACTAATGAAAAACTGTTTTTT. The chain recombines TRBV10-3 with TRBJ1-4, with D possibly matching TRBD1 (6 bases). The CDR3 has 15 residues. Germline values: CDR1 ENHRY, CDR2 SYGVKD. The V end was cut by 2 bases, the J end by 2 bases, with 9 bases between.

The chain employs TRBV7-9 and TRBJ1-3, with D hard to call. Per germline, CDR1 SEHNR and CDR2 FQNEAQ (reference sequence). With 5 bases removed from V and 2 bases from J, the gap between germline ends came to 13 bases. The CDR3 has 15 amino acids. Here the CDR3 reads CASSVNSGAGNTIYF. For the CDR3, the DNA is TGTGCCAGCAGCGTTAACTCCGGGGCTGGAAACACCATATATTTT.

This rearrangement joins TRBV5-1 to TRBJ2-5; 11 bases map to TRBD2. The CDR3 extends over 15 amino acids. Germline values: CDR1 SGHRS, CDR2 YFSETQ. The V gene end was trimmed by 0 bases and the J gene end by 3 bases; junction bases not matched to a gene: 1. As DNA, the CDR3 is TGCGCCAGCAGCTTGGTACTAGCGGGAGAAGAGACCCAGTACTTC. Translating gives CASSLVLAGEETQYF.

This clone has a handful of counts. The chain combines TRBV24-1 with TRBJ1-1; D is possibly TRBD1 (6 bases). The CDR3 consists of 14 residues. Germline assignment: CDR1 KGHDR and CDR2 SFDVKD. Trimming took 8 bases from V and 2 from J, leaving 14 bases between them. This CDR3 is CATTGGADNTEAFF. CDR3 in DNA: TGTGCCACCACCGGGGGGGCGGATAACACTGAAGCTTTCTTT.

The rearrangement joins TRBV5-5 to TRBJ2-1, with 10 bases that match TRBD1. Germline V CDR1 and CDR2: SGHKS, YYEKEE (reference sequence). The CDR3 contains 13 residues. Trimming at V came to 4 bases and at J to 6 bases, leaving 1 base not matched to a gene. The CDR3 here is CASSRDRGNEQFF. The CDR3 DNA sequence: TGTGCCAGCAGCCGGGACAGGGGCAATGAGCAGTTCTTC.

CDR3 region: CASRPPWGVSTDTQYF. Here the CDR3 DNA reads TGTGCCAGCAGACCACCTTGGGGGGTAAGCACAGATACGCAGTATTTT. The V and J genes are TRBV28 and TRBJ2-3, with D tentatively TRBD2 (6 bases). V gave up 6 bases and J gave up 0 bases, with 16 bases separating them. CDR1 is MDHEN and CDR2 is SYDVKM in the germline V gene. The CDR3 sequence is 16 residues long.

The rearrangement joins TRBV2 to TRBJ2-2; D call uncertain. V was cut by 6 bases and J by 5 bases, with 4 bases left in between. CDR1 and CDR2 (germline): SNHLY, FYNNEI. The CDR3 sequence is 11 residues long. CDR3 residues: CASSWTGELFF. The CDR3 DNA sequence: TGTGCCAGCAGCTGGACCGGGGAGCTGTTTTTT.

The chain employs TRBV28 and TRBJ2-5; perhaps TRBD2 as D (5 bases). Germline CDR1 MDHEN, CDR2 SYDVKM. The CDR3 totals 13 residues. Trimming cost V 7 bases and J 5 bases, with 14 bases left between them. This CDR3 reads CASTTNPGETQYF. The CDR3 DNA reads TGTGCCAGCACCACGAACCCGGGGGAGACCCAGTACTTC.

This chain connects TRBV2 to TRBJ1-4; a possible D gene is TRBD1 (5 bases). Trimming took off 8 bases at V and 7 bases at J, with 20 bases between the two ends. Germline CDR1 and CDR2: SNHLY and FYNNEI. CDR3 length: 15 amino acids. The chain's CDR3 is CASGAQGVVGEKLFF. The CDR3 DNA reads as TGTGCCAGCGGAGCTCAGGGAGTGGTGGGTGAAAAACTGTTTTTT.

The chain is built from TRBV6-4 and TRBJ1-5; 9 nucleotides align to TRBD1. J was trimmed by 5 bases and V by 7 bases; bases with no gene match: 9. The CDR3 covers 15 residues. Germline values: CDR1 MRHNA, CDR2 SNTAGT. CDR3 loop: CASKQGAGDYQPQHF. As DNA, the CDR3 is TGTGCCAGCAAACAGGGGGCAGGCGACTATCAGCCCCAGCATTTT.

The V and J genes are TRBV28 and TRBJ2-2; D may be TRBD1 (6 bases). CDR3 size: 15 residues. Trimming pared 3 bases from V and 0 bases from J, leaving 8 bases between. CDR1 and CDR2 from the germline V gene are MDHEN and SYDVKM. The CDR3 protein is CASSFRTANTGELFF. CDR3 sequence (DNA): TGTGCCAGCAGTTTTCGGACAGCGAACACCGGGGAGCTGTTTTTT.

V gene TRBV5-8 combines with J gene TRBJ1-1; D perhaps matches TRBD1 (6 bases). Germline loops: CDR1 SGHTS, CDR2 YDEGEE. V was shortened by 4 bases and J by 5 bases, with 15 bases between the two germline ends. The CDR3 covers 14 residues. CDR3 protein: CASSVERGRTEAFF. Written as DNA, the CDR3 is TGTGCCAGCAGCGTTGAACGGGGGCGAACTGAAGCTTTCTTT.

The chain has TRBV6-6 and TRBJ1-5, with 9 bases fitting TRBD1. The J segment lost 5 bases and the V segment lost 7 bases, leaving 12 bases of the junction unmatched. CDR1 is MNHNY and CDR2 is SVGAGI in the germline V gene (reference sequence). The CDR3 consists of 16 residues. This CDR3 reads CASNSQGDRADQPQHF. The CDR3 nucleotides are TGTGCCAGCAATTCTCAAGGGGACAGGGCGGATCAGCCCCAGCATTTT.

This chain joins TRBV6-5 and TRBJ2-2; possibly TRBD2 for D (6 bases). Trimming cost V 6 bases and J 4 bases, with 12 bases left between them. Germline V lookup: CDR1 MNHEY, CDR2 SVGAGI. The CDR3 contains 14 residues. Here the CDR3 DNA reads TGTGCCAGCAGCTTAGCGGAGCTCACCGGGGAGCTGTTTTTT. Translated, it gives CASSLAELTGELFF.

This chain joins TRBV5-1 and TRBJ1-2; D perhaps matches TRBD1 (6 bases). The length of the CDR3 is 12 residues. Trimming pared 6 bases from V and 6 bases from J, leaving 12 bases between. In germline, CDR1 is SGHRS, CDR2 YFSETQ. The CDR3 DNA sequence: TGCGCCAGCACTTCGGGGGGCGATGGCTACACCTTC. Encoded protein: CASTSGGDGYTF. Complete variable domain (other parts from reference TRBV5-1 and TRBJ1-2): KAGVTQTPRYLIKTRGQQVTLSCSPISGHRSVSWYQQTPGQGLQFLFEYFSETQRNKGNFPGRFSGRQFSNSRSEMNVSTLELGDSALYLCASTSGGDGYTFGSGTRLTVV.

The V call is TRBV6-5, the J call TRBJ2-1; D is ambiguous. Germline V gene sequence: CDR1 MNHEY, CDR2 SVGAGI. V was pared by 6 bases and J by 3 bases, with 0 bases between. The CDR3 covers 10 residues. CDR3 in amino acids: CASSYNEQFF. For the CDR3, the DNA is TGTGCCAGCAGCTACAATGAGCAGTTCTTC.

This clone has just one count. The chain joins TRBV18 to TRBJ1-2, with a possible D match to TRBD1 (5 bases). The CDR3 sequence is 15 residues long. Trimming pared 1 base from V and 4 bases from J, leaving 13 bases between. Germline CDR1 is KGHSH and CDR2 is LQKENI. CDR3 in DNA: TGTGCCAGCTCACCACTATTTGGGGGAATCTATGGCTACACCTTC. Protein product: CASSPLFGGIYGYTF.

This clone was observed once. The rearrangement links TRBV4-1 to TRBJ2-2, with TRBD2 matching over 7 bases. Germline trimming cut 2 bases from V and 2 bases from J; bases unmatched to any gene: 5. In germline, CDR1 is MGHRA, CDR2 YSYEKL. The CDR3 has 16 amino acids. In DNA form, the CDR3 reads TGCGCCAGCAGCCAACCGGGAGGCCGTAACACCGGGGAGCTGTTTTTT. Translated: CASSQPGGRNTGELFF.

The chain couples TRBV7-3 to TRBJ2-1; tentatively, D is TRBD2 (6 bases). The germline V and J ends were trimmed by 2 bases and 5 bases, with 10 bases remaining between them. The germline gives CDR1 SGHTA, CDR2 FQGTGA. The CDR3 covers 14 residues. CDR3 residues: CASSLPGSDNEQFF. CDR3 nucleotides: TGTGCCAGCAGCTTACCCGGGAGTGACAATGAGCAGTTCTTC.

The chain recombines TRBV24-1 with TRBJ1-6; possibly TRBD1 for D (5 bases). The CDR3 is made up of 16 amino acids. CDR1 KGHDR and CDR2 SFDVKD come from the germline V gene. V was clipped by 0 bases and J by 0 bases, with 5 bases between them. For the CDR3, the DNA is TGTGCCACCAGTGATTTGGACAGCTCCTATAATTCACCCCTCCACTTT. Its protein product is CATSDLDSSYNSPLHF.

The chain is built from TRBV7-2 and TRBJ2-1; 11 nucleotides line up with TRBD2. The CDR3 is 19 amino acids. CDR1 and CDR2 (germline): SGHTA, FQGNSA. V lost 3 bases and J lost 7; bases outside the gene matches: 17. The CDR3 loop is CASSFRVGWLLAGENEQFF. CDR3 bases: TGTGCCAGCAGCTTCCGGGTCGGTTGGTTACTAGCGGGAGAGAATGAGCAGTTCTTC.

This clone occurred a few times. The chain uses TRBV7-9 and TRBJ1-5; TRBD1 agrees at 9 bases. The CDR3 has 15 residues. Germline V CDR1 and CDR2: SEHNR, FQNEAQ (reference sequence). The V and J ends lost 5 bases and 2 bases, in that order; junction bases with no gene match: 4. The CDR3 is CASSPGQGGNQPQHF. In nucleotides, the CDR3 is TGTGCCAGCAGCCCGGGACAGGGTGGCAATCAGCCCCAGCATTTT. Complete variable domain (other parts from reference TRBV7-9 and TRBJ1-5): DTGVSQNPRHKITKRGQNVTFRCDPISEHNRLYWYRQTLGQGPEFLTYFQNEAQLEKSRLLSDRFSAERPKGSFSTLEIQRTEQGDSAMYLCASSPGQGGNQPQHFGDGTRLSIL.